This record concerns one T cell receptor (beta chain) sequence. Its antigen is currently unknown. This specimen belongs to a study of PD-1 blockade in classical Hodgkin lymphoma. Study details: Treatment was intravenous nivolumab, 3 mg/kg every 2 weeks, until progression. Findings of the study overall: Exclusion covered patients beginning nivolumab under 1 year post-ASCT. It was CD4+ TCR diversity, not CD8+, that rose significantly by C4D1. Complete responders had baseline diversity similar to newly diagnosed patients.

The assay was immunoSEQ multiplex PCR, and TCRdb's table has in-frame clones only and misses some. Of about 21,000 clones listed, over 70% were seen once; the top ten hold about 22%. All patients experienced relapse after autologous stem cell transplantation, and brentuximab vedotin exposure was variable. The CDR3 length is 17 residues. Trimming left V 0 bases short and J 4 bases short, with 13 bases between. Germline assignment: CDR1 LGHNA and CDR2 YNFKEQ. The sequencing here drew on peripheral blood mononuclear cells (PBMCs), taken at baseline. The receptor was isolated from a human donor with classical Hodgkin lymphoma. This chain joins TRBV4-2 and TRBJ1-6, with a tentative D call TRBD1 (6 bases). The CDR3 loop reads CASSQEVGQGYNSPLHF. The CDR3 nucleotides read TGTGCCAGCAGCCAAGAGGTAGGGCAGGGGTATAATTCACCCCTCCACTTT.